The clone carrying this T cell receptor beta chain has a single count. Antigen specificity is unknown. TCRdb keeps only in-frame clones here, not all; method: immunoSEQ multiplex PCR. This sample has some 96,000 clones; 88% occur once, and the top ten carry approximately 15%. These data come from a study of T cell responses to AZD1222 COVID-19 vaccine. Study outcomes and limitations: Vaccine-associated CD4 TCRs spanned spike, dominant at 160-218 and 743-854. When two AZD1222 doses had been given, Spike-specific TCR breadth and depth rose. Reports indicate that nearly half of spike-specific TCRs are directed at unmutated variant regions.

This CDR3 has 19 amino acids. Researchers grouped second doses given at about 4 or about 12 weeks into one pool. This sequence originates from an adult who received the AZD1222 COVID-19 vaccine. Sequencing used peripheral blood, obtained 28 days after the second AZD1222 dose. The chain links TRBV21-1 to TRBJ2-3; the table's D call, TRBD1, has no DNA check behind it. TRBV21-1 is termed a pseudogene. In DNA form, the CDR3 reads TGTGCCAGCAGCAAAAGAGCGCAGGGTACGCAAAGTAGCACAGATACGCAGTATTTT. This encodes CASSKRAQGTQSSTDTQYF.